The clone carrying this T cell receptor beta chain came up a few times. Its antigen is not known. These data come from a study of T-cell memory formation after mild COVID-19. Barcoded TCR alpha and TCR beta cDNA libraries with UMIs came from 5'RACE using constant-segment primers. TCRdb ran MiXCR on the 5' RACE reads and lists one entry per CDR3 protein. This table has around 200,000 distinct CDR3 sequences, roughly a fifth appearing once. Study observations and caveats: Contracting clones from day 15 to 85 showed balanced CD4/CD8; later expanders favored CD4+. Memory cells collected pre-infection included some clones that later responded, suggesting cross-reactive memory joined. Researchers could not confirm that second-wave clones peaking on day 37 targeted SARS-CoV-2.

CDR1 SGHAT and CDR2 FQNNGV come from the germline V gene. The CDR3 is 17 residues long. Trimming took 0 bases from V and 3 from J, leaving 17 bases between them. This sequence joins TRBV11-2 and TRBJ2-5; a weak D match, TRBD2 (5 bases). The specimen sequenced was PBMCs or a T cell subset sorted from them (not recorded which). This TCR was sampled from an adult woman who had mild COVID-19 (a few samples of this study predate the infection). Cell type and time point are not known. The CDR3, as DNA: TGTGCCAGCAGCTTAGACTTCTTGGTAGGGCGGGAAGAGACCCAGTACTTC. Translated: CASSLDFLVGREETQYF.